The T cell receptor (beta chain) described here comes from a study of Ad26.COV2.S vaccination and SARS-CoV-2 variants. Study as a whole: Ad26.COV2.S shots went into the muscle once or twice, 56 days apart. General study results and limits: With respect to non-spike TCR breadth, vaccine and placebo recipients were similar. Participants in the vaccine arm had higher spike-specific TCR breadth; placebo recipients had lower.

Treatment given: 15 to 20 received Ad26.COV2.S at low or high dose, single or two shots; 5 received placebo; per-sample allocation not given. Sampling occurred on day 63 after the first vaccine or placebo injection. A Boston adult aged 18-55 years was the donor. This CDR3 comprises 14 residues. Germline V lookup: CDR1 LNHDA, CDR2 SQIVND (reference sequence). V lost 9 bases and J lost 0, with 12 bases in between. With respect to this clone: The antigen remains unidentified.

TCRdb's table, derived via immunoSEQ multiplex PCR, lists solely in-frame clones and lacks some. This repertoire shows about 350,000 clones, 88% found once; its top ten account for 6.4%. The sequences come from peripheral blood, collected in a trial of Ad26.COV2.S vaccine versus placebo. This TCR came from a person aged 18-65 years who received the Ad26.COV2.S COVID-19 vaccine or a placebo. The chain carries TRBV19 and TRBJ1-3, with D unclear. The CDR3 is CASSPYNSGNTIYF. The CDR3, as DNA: TGTGCCAGCAGCCCCTACAACTCTGGAAACACCATATATTTT.